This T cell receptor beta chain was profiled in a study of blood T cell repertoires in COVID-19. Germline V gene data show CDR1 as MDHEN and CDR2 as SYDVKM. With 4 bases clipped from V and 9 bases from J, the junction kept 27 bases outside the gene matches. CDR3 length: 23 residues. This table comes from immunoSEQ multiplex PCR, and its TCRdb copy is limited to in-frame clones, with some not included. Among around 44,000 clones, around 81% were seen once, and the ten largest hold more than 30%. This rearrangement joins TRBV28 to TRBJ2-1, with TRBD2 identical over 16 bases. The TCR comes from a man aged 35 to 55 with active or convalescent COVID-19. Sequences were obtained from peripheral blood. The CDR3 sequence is CASSYTRPGLAGGPEGVNVEQFF. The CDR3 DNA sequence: TGTGCCAGCAGTTACACCCGGCCGGGACTAGCGGGGGGGCCAGAGGGAGTTAATGTTGAGCAGTTCTTC. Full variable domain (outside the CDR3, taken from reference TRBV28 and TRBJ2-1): DVKVTQSSRYLVKRTGEKVFLECVQDMDHENMFWYRQDPGLGLRLIYFSYDVKMKEKGDIPEGYSVSREKKERFSLILESASTNQTSMYLCASSYTRPGLAGGPEGVNVEQFFGPGTRLTVL.